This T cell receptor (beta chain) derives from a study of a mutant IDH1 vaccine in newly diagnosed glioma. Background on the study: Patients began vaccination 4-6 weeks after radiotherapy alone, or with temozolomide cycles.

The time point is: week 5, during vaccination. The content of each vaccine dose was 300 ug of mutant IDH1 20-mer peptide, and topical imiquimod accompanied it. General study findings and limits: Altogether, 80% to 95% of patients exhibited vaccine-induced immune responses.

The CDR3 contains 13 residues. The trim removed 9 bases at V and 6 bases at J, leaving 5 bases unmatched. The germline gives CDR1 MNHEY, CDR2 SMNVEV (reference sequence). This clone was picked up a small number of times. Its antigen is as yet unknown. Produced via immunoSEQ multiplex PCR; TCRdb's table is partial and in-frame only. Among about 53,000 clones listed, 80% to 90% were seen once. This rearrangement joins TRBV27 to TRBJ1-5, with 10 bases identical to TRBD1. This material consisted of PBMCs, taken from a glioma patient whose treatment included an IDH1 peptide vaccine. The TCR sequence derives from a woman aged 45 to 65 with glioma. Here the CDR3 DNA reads TGTGCCAGTACGGGACAGGGGAGTCAGCCCCAGCATTTT. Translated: CASTGQGSQPQHF.